These 5 T cell receptor beta chains were sequenced from one sample in a study of blood T cell repertoires in COVID-19 (dated by TCRdb to the early 2020s). The library was prepared using the immunoSEQ multiplex PCR assay. Drawn from immuneACCESS, this table holds only the in-frame rearrangements with V and J called that TCRdb kept. Clones are partly lost; checked studies trace under half to an unresolved V gene and leave the rest unexplained. The sample table holds about 230,000 clones, of which approximately 88% were seen once. About 3.5% of the sample is in the top ten clones. Sequenced material: PBMCs or T cells enriched from blood (not recorded which). These receptors came from a woman in her twenties or thirties who had been exposed to COVID-19.

The V call is TRBV28, the J call TRBJ2-7, with 10 positions matching TRBD1. J gave up 4 bases and V 4 bases, and 7 bases lay outside the gene matches. From germline, CDR1 is MDHEN and CDR2 SYDVKM. This CDR3 is 15 amino acids long. The CDR3 DNA follows: TGTGCCAGCAGTTCACCGGGACAGGGGATTTACGAGCAGTACTTC. This translates into CASSSPGQGIYEQYF.

This clone showed up just a few times. The chain is built from TRBV10-3 and TRBJ1-2; 9 positions match TRBD1. CDR1 and CDR2 from the germline V gene are ENHRY and SYGVKD. The CDR3 runs to 17 residues. With 7 bases clipped from V and 8 bases from J, the junction kept 20 bases outside the gene matches. CDR3 sequence: CAINRDEGTGLYGGYTF. In DNA form, the CDR3 reads TGTGCCATCAACCGGGACGAAGGGACAGGGCTCTACGGAGGCTACACCTTC.

The chain joins TRBV5-6 to TRBJ1-5, with 9 bases aligning to TRBD1. Unmatched junction bases numbered 5, after V lost 0 bases and J lost 4 bases. This CDR3 is 16 amino acids long. The germline V gene encodes CDR1 SGHDT and CDR2 YYEEEE. The CDR3 here is CASSLGPTGGNQPQHF. CDR3 coding DNA: TGTGCCAGCAGCTTGGGGCCGACAGGGGGGAATCAGCCCCAGCATTTT. The entire variable domain, with the rest obtained from reference TRBV5-6 and TRBJ1-5, is as follows: DAGVTQSPTHLIKTRGQQVTLRCSPKSGHDTVSWYQQALGQGPQFIFQYYEEEERQRGNFPDRFSGHQFPNYSSELNVNALLLGDSALYLCASSLGPTGGNQPQHFGDGTRLSIL.

The chain is built from TRBV5-1 and TRBJ2-1; a possible D gene is TRBD2 (6 bases). In germline, CDR1 is SGHRS, CDR2 YFSETQ. This CDR3 comprises 14 residues. Trimming cost V 3 bases and J 9 bases, with 16 bases left between them. In DNA, the CDR3 is TGCGCCAGCAGCTCTTATGAGACTAGGAGTGAGCAGTTCTTC. Translation: CASSSYETRSEQFF. Full variable domain (missing parts from reference TRBV5-1 and TRBJ2-1): KAGVTQTPRYLIKTRGQQVTLSCSPISGHRSVSWYQQTPGQGLQFLFEYFSETQRNKGNFPGRFSGRQFSNSRSEMNVSTLELGDSALYLCASSSYETRSEQFFGPGTRLTVL.

This chain links TRBV6-2 or TRBV6-3 with TRBJ2-7; a possible D gene is TRBD1 (5 bases). Trimming left V 1 base short and J 6 bases short, with 7 bases between. CDR3 length equals 12 residues. Germline V gene lookup returns CDR1 MNHEY and CDR2 SVGEGT. The CDR3 DNA is TGTGCCAGCAGTTACTATAGGGGCGAGCAGTACTTC. Translation: CASSYYRGEQYF.